A selection of T cell receptor beta chains follows, all from one sample in a study of regulatory T cells in long-lasting Graves disease. TCRdb re-called the multiplex PCR reads through MiXCR, storing one row per CDR3 protein. The profile covers fewer than 450,000 distinct CDR3 sequences, with about 25% appearing a single time and about a quarter taken by the ten largest. The specimen was peripheral blood mononuclear cells (PBMCs), collected when the disease was refractory, from a patient treated with antithyroid drugs. The receptors come from a female donor with Graves disease. Each CDR3 is given with its conserved first and last residue. A D gene is named only where the DNA matches it firmly. Size values are once, few and many counts, or a class for expanded clones, and some rows have none.

D gene,V gene,J gene,clone size,CDR3 DNA,CDR3 protein
TRBD1,TRBV2,TRBJ2-4,many,TGTGCCAGCAGTAGAGACAGGGGAGGAAACATTCAGTACTTC,CASSRDRGGNIQYF
TRBD1,TRBV2,TRBJ1-5,many,TGTGCCAGCAGGGGGACAGGAGATCAGCCCCAGCATTTT,CASRGTGDQPQHF
.,TRBV28,TRBJ2-5,many,TGTGCCAGCAGTGGGGATATGCCGGGACCGAGATTGTTGGAGACCCAGTACTTC,CASSGDMPGPRLLETQYF
.,TRBV7-9,TRBJ2-7,.,TGTGCCAGCAGCTTAGCGACCAACGAGCAGTACTTC,CASSLATNEQYF
TRBD2,TRBV7-2,TRBJ2-7,many,TGTGCCAGCAGCTTAAGGTCTAGCGGGGGCCTCTACGAGCAGTACTTC,CASSLRSSGGLYEQYF
TRBD1,TRBV7-8,TRBJ1-3,.,TGTGCCAGCAGCTTAGCGTCCTCGAAAGGACAGGGGGGAAACACCATATATTTT,CASSLASSKGQGGNTIYF
.,TRBV28,TRBJ2-2,.,TGTGCCAGCAGTTTACATACCGACACCGGGGAGCTGTTTTTT,CASSLHTDTGELFF
.,TRBV15,TRBJ2-1,many,TGTGCCACCAGCCCATCGGGTATTACCTACAATGAGCAGTTCTTC,CATSPSGITYNEQFF
TRBD2,TRBV6-2/TRBV6-3,TRBJ2-1,.,TGTGCCAGCCCGCTAGCGGGAGAGAACAATGAGCAGTTCTTC,CASPLAGENNEQFF
.,TRBV3-1,TRBJ2-5,.,TGTGCCAGCAGCCAAGAAGAGATGACCCAGTACTTC,CASSQEEMTQYF
TRBD1,TRBV7-2,TRBJ2-7,few,TGTGCCAGCAGCTCGGCCGGGACAGGCTCCTACGAGCAGTACTTC,CASSSAGTGSYEQYF
.,TRBV30,TRBJ2-7,.,TGTGCCTGGAGTCCCTCGGGCGTAGGGACGTACGAGCAGTACTTC,CAWSPSGVGTYEQYF
.,TRBV24-1,TRBJ2-2,.,TGTGCCACCGAGGCGGGGCCCACCGGGGAGCTGTTTTTT,CATEAGPTGELFF
.,TRBV2,TRBJ1-1,many,TGTGCCAGCAGTGACCCTCCGGGACAAAAAGCTTTCTTT,CASSDPPGQKAFF
TRBD1,TRBV5-1,TRBJ1-4,many,TGCGCCAGCAGCTTTAGGACAGGGAGTGAAAAACTGTTTTTT,CASSFRTGSEKLFF
TRBD1,TRBV7-6,TRBJ1-5,.,TGTGCCAGCAGCTTACGGGGGGGACAGGCGGGGGTAGGGTCCCAGCATTTT,CASSLRGGQAGVGSQHF
.,TRBV28,TRBJ2-7,.,TGTGCCAGCAGTTTAGGTGGGCAGTGGCCCTACGAGCAGTACTTC,CASSLGGQWPYEQYF
.,TRBV2,TRBJ2-2,few,TGTGCCAGCGGCAAGAACACCGGGGAGCTGTTTTTT,CASGKNTGELFF
TRBD1,TRBV28,TRBJ2-7,many,TGTGCCAGCAGCTTAATACAGGGGACCTACGAGCAGTACTTC,CASSLIQGTYEQYF
.,TRBV3-1,TRBJ1-1,few,TGTGCCAGGAGCGGCCCCTCCCACACTGAAGCTTTCTTT,CARSGPSHTEAFF
.,TRBV6-1,TRBJ1-5,.,TGTGCCACCCAGAAAATCCTCCTTGGGGGCAATCAGCCCCAGCATTTT,CATQKILLGGNQPQHF
.,TRBV6-2/TRBV6-3,TRBJ1-2,.,TGTGCCAGCAGTTATTCCGGACAAGAAAACTATGGCTACACCTTC,CASSYSGQENYGYTF
.,TRBV6-1,TRBJ2-7,few,TGTGCCAGCAGTGCATCAGGGAGTAACTACGAGCAGTACTTC,CASSASGSNYEQYF
.,TRBV12-3/TRBV12-4,TRBJ1-1,many,TGTGCCAGCAGTTTAGCCCAGGGGAACACTGAAGCTTTCTTT,CASSLAQGNTEAFF
.,TRBV28,TRBJ1-1,many,TGTGCCAGCAGTTTATTGGGGTACACTGAAGCTTTCTTT,CASSLLGYTEAFF
TRBD1,TRBV7-2,TRBJ1-5,few,TGTGCCAGCAGCTTAGGGAAAACAGGGGTAGGTCAGCCCCAGCATTTT,CASSLGKTGVGQPQHF
TRBD1,TRBV2,TRBJ2-6,.,TGTGCCAGCAGGACCCGGACAGGGGCTGGGGCCAACGTCCTGACTTTC,CASRTRTGAGANVLTF
TRBD1,TRBV10-3,TRBJ2-2,few,TGTGCCATCCTCGATGGGACAGTGAACACCGGGGAGCTGTTTTTT,CAILDGTVNTGELFF
TRBD1,TRBV28,TRBJ2-7,.,TGTGCCAGCAGTTTGGGGACAGGTCAATCCTACGAGCAGTACTTC,CASSLGTGQSYEQYF
.,TRBV18,TRBJ2-5,many,TGTGCCAGCTCACGAATCAGCCAGGAAGAGACCCAGTACTTC,CASSRISQEETQYF
TRBD2,TRBV7-3,TRBJ2-1,.,TGTGCCAGCAGCCCAAGTAGCGGGAGTGGGTACAATGAGCAGTTCTTC,CASSPSSGSGYNEQFF
.,TRBV7-3,TRBJ1-5,once,TGTGCCCCCGGCCGTGGAGATCAGCCCCAGCATTTT,CAPGRGDQPQHF
.,TRBV30,TRBJ1-1,few,TGTGCCTGGTTGTCAGGGTATCATTATTCCACTGAAGCTTTCTTT,CAWLSGYHYSTEAFF
.,TRBV20-1,TRBJ2-4,.,TGCAGTGCTAGAGTTACGGCGATTAGCACGGACATTCAGTACTTC,CSARVTAISTDIQYF
.,TRBV20-1,TRBJ1-1,.,TGCAGTGCTAGAGACGGGGAGACGAACACTGAAGCTTTCTTT,CSARDGETNTEAFF
.,TRBV19,TRBJ1-5,.,TGTGCCAGTAGCCGCGCTCAGGGGTGGAATCAGCCCCAGCATTTT,CASSRAQGWNQPQHF
.,TRBV5-1,TRBJ2-6,few,TGCGCCAGCAGCTTGGCGAGAGACATCTCTGGGGCCAACGTCCTGACTTTC,CASSLARDISGANVLTF
TRBD2,TRBV11-2,TRBJ2-7,many,TGTGCCAGCAGCCGGACTAGCGGGCATAACGAGCAGTACTTC,CASSRTSGHNEQYF
TRBD1,TRBV4-1,TRBJ1-2,once,TGCGCCAGCAGCCAGATCACCCGGGACAGGGGGACTCGGGGCTACACCTTC,CASSQITRDRGTRGYTF
.,TRBV19,TRBJ2-7,few,TGTGCCAGTAGATATCAGGGAAGGGGAGGCGAGCAGTACTTC,CASRYQGRGGEQYF
TRBD2,TRBV5-1,TRBJ2-7,.,TGCGCCAGCAGATACGGGACTAGCGGGATCGAGCAGTACTTC,CASRYGTSGIEQYF
.,TRBV20-1,TRBJ2-5,few,TGCAGTGCTAGAGCGCCGGGATCCGCGGAGACCCAGTACTTC,CSARAPGSAETQYF
.,TRBV7-9,TRBJ2-2,few,TGTGCCAGCAGTCCCGGTCGTTTGGACGGGGAGCTGTTTTTT,CASSPGRLDGELFF
TRBD1,TRBV6-5,TRBJ1-2,few,TGTGCCAGCAGTTACTCGGAAACCGGGACAGGGTCTAATGGCTACACCTTC,CASSYSETGTGSNGYTF
TRBD1,TRBV11-2,TRBJ2-7,many,TGTGCCAGCAGCTTAGTCGGGACAGGGATCGAGCAGTACTTC,CASSLVGTGIEQYF
TRBD2,TRBV7-2,TRBJ2-7,few,TGTGCCAGCAGCTTAGGCCCTAGCGGGACCCCCTACGAGCAGTACTTC,CASSLGPSGTPYEQYF